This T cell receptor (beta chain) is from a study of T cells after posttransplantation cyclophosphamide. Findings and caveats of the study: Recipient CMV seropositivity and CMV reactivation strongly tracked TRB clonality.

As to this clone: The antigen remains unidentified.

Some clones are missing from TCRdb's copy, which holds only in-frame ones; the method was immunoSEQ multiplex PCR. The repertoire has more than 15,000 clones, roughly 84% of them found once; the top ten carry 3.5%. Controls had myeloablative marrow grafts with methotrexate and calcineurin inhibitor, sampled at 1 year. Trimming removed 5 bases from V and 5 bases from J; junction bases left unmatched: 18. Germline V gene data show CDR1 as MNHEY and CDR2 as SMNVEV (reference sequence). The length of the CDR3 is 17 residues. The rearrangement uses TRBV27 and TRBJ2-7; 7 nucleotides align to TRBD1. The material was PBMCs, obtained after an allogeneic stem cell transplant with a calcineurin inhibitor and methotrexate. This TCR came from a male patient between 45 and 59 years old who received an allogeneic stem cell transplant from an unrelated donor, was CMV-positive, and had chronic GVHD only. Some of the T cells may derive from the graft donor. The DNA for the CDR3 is TGTGCCAGCAGTAAGGTGGAACCGAGACAGGGTATAAACGAGCAGTACTTC. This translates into CASSKVEPRQGINEQYF.